This TCR beta chain was documented in a study of T cell repertoires in cytomegalovirus infection. A remark on this clonotype: Its specificity is not known.

TCRdb passed the reads through MiXCR, listing each CDR3 protein once. The table lists about 120,000 distinct CDR3 sequences, roughly 30% of them singletons. The germline V gene has CDR1 MNHNS and CDR2 SASEGT. The CDR3 runs to 15 residues. The V end lost 6 bases, the J end lost 6 bases, and 18 bases lay between the germline ends. The sequences come from CD8+ T cells from cultured PBMCs, collected from culture after CMV antigen stimulation. The genes are TRBV6-1 and TRBJ1-5; no clear D. The origin of this receptor is a human donor in good health (CMV status not recorded). Some clones in this sample may be carry-over from other donors' samples. The CDR3 spells CASSRGTSESQPQHF. The CDR3 DNA reads TGTGCCAGCAGCCGTGGAACATCTGAGTCTCAGCCCCAGCATTTT.